This T cell receptor (beta chain) was profiled in a study of blood T cell repertoires in COVID-19. Turning to the study itself: COVID-19 samples, acute and convalescent, were from the United States, Italy and Spain. Sources were T cells, B-cell-depleted T cells, or PBMCs; the material itself was cDNA or gDNA.

Per the original data handling: Scientists estimated how many nucleated cells there were by amplifying reference gene primers. Generated by immunoSEQ multiplex PCR, the TCRdb table keeps only in-frame clones and is missing some. V, J and clone size derive from that table, while D and trimming were established from the DNA sequence. Of hundreds of thousands of clones in the sample, approximately 87% were seen once. Trimming stripped 6 bases from V and 1 base from J, with 10 bases between. Germline V gene data show CDR1 as MNHNY and CDR2 as SVGAGI (reference sequence). The length of the CDR3 is 13 residues.

V is TRBV6-6 and J is TRBJ2-7; D gene unclear. The sequenced sample was peripheral blood. The receptor was derived from a woman aged 50 to 60 who had recovered from COVID-19. CDR3 nucleotide sequence: TGTGCCAGCAGCCCCCCCGGTTCCTACGAGCAGTACTTC. This codes for CASSPPGSYEQYF.